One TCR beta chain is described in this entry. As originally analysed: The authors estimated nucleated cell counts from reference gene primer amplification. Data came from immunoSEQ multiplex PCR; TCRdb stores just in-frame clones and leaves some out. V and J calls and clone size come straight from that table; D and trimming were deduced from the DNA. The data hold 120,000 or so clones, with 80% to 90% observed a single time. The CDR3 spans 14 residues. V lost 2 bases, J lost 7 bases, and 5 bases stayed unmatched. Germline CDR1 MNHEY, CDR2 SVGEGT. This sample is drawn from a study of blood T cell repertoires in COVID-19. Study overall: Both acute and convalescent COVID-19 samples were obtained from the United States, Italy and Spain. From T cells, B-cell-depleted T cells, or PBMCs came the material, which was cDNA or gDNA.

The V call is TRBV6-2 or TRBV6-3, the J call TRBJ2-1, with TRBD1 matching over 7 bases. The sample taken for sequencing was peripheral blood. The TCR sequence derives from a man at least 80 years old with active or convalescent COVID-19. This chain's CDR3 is CASSYATGFNEQFF. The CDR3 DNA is TGTGCCAGCAGTTACGCGACAGGGTTTAATGAGCAGTTCTTC.